These 17 T cell receptor beta chains originate from one sample sequenced in a study of blood T cells in healthy people across ages. Combining a sample-barcoded 5' primer with a J-beta primer mix, a second PCR ran for roughly 6 to 11 cycles. TCRdb ran MiXCR on the 5' RACE reads and lists one entry per CDR3 protein. Of over 600,000 distinct CDR3 sequences in the sample, more than 55% were seen once. Sequenced: blood. The receptors stem from a man aged 35-49 years in good health.

In regard to this clonotype: One junction end does not reproduce the germline sequence, and a read error may be involved. The J gene is TRBJ2-7, the V gene TRBV12-3 or TRBV12-4; 7 nucleotides agree with TRBD2. The CDR3 length is 14 residues. Here the CDR3 reads CTSSSAGEAYEQYF. The CDR3 nucleotides are TGTACCAGCAGTTCGGCGGGAGAAGCCTACGAGCAGTACTTC.

The chain recombines TRBV6-5 with TRBJ2-5, with a possible D match to TRBD1 (6 bases). The CDR3 runs 15 residues. The V and J ends lost 10 bases and 0 bases respectively, with 18 bases between them. Per germline, CDR1 MNHEY and CDR2 SVGAGI. CDR3 sequence reads: CATSSQGWYQETQYF. The CDR3 coding sequence is TGTGCCACCTCCTCACAGGGCTGGTACCAAGAGACCCAGTACTTC.

The rearrangement joins TRBV20-1 to TRBJ1-5; perhaps TRBD1 as D (5 bases). Between the trimmed V and J ends, which lost 6 bases and 9 bases, there was a span of 12 bases. This CDR3 is 11 amino acids long. Germline values: CDR1 DFQATT, CDR2 SNEGSKA (reference sequence). Written as DNA, the CDR3 is TGCAGTGCCTCGGGGGGAGGGCCCCAGCATTTT. Its protein product is CSASGGGPQHF.

This clonotype appeared a few times. The chain combines TRBV6-2 or TRBV6-3 with TRBJ1-4; D is ambiguous. The CDR3 runs to 16 residues. V lost 7 bases, J lost 0 bases, and 15 bases lay in between. Germline V gives CDR1 MNHEY, CDR2 SVGEGT. DNA of the CDR3: TGTGCCAGCAAGAAAGGACGGCCACCAACTAATGAAAAACTGTTTTTT. The encoded protein is CASKKGRPPTNEKLFF.

The chain employs TRBV2 and TRBJ2-5, with D perhaps matching TRBD2 (6 bases). The CDR3 is made up of 15 amino acids. Germline assignment: CDR1 SNHLY and CDR2 FYNNEI. Trimming stripped 6 bases from V and 9 bases from J, with 23 bases between. The CDR3 region has the DNA TGTGCCAGCAGAAAGAGTGACCAACGAACGGGGGCCCAGTACTTC. Residues: CASRKSDQRTGAQYF.

This clonotype occurred a few times. The CDR3 coding sequence is TGCGCCAGCAGCTTGAAATTTCGCTGGAGCTCCTACGAGCAGTACTTC. This encodes CASSLKFRWSSYEQYF. The rearrangement links TRBV5-1 to TRBJ2-7, with D unresolved. CDR3 size: 16 residues. Trimming stripped 1 base from V and 0 bases from J, with 14 bases between. From germline, CDR1 is SGHRS and CDR2 YFSETQ.

The rearrangement joins TRBV5-4 to TRBJ2-1; D is perhaps TRBD1 (5 bases). The length of the CDR3 is 15 residues. Germline CDR1 reads SGHNT; CDR2 reads YYREEE (reference sequence). V was shortened by 0 bases and J by 12 bases, with 19 bases between the two germline ends. CDR3 sequence: CASSLGRAVSSGQFF. The CDR3 bases are TGTGCCAGCAGCTTGGGCAGGGCGGTCTCCAGTGGGCAGTTCTTC. The whole variable domain, remainder taken from reference TRBV5-4 and TRBJ2-1, is ETGVTQSPTHLIKTRGQQVTLRCSSQSGHNTVSWYQQALGQGPQFIFQYYREEENGRGNFPPRFSGLQFPNYSSELNVNALELDDSALYLCASSLGRAVSSGQFFGPGTRLTVL.

This clonotype was seen a handful of times. The rearrangement uses TRBV29-1 and TRBJ1-2; D is perhaps TRBD1 (5 bases). This CDR3 spans 11 amino acids. The germline V and J ends were trimmed by 0 bases and 7 bases, with 6 bases remaining between them. Germline V gene lookup returns CDR1 SQVTM and CDR2 ANQGSEA. The CDR3 reads CSVEDRVGYTF. CDR3 bases: TGCAGCGTTGAAGACAGGGTTGGCTACACCTTC.

The chain couples TRBV29-1 to TRBJ2-3; 12 bases match TRBD1. With 0 bases clipped from V and 2 bases from J, the junction kept 12 bases outside the gene matches. There are 19 residues in the CDR3. Germline V gives CDR1 SQVTM, CDR2 ANQGSEA. CDR3 in amino acids: CSVEDAKLGQGATTDTQYF. The CDR3 coding sequence is TGCAGCGTTGAAGATGCGAAGCTGGGACAGGGGGCCACCACAGATACGCAGTATTTT.

This clonotype has only a few counts. V gene TRBV7-2 combines with J gene TRBJ1-5; D is ambiguous. This CDR3 has 14 residues. V was trimmed by 0 bases and J by 7 bases, leaving 10 bases between them. Germline V CDR1 and CDR2: SGHTA, FQGNSA. The CDR3, as DNA: TGTGCCAGCAGCTTAGCGGGATTTGCACAGCCCCAGCATTTT. Its protein is CASSLAGFAQPQHF.

The sample holds many counts of this clonotype. V is TRBV4-2 and J is TRBJ2-5; 8 bases align to TRBD2. With 2 bases clipped from V and 2 bases from J, the junction kept 7 bases outside the gene matches. The length of the CDR3 is 16 residues. From germline, CDR1 is LGHNA and CDR2 YNFKEQ. The chain's CDR3 is CASSQSVAGKQETQYF. The CDR3 DNA is TGTGCCAGCAGCCAATCGGTAGCGGGGAAACAAGAGACCCAGTACTTC.

The chain joins TRBV12-3 or TRBV12-4 to TRBJ1-6; D remains ambiguous. V was clipped by 6 bases and J by 0 bases, with 6 bases between them. CDR3 length: 14 residues. CDR3 nucleotide sequence: TGTGCCAGCAGACTGGGCTCCTATAATTCACCCCTCCACTTT. The encoded protein is CASRLGSYNSPLHF.

V is TRBV6-6 and J is TRBJ1-3; D remains unclear. CDR3 size: 14 residues. The germline CDR1 and CDR2 sequences are MNHNY and SVGAGI (reference sequence). Trimming took off 0 bases at V and 4 bases at J, with 7 bases between the two ends. Here the CDR3 DNA reads TGTGCCAGCAGTTACTCGATCTCCGGAAACACCATATATTTT. Its protein is CASSYSISGNTIYF.

The rearrangement links TRBV5-6 to TRBJ1-2; D unresolved. Germline CDR1 reads SGHDT; CDR2 reads YYEEEE. This CDR3 is built from 15 residues. Trimming took 3 bases from V and 3 from J, leaving 15 bases between them. CDR3 residues: CASSSDVRTDYGYTF. The DNA of the CDR3 is TGTGCCAGCAGCTCAGACGTCAGAACTGACTATGGCTACACCTTC.

This clonotype turned up a few times. The rearrangement links TRBV10-3 to TRBJ2-1; the D gene is possibly TRBD2 (5 bases). The germline gives CDR1 ENHRY, CDR2 SYGVKD. The CDR3 has 12 amino acids. Trimming stripped 6 bases from V and 5 bases from J, with 8 bases between. The CDR3 DNA follows: TGTGCCATCAGAGGACTGGACAATGAGCAGTTCTTC. It is translated as CAIRGLDNEQFF.

The chain has TRBV6-5 and TRBJ2-5; D is perhaps TRBD2 (5 bases). Between the trimmed V and J ends, which lost 6 bases and 5 bases, there was a span of 10 bases. The germline V gene has CDR1 MNHEY and CDR2 SVGAGI. CDR3 length equals 12 residues. CDR3 DNA: TGTGCCAGCAGCGTCGGGATGGAGACCCAGTACTTC. This sequence encodes CASSVGMETQYF.

This clonotype showed up many times. The V and J genes are TRBV7-2 and TRBJ1-6; maybe TRBD1 (6 bases). V was cut by 5 bases and J by 2 bases, with 10 bases left in between. CDR3 length: 15 residues. Germline CDR1 and CDR2: SGHTA and FQGNSA. CDR3: CASSPGQTYNSPLHF. The CDR3 DNA sequence: TGTGCCAGCAGCCCCGGACAGACCTATAATTCACCCCTCCACTTT.